This T cell receptor (beta chain) appears in the sequencing data of a study of T cells in Graves' hyperthyroidism and ophthalmopathy (dated by TCRdb to between 2018 and 2021). As for the study more broadly: Peripheral blood samples were taken at the time of initial diagnosis, prior to any treatment. A discovery cohort of about 95 patients, approximately 45 with Graves' ophthalmopathy and 57 with stable Graves' hyperthyroidism, was used to find distinguishing TCR V-J signatures. Prospective prediction of ophthalmopathy was tested in an independent validation cohort of approximately 19 hyperthyroidism patients and 17 patients who later progressed to ophthalmopathy. The 75 to 100 discovery patients were divided at random into training and test sets in a 7:3 ratio. The study also compared thyroid tissue and blood T-cell repertoires from more than 5 Graves' hyperthyroidism patients. After sampling, hyperthyroidism patients received methimazole starting at 30 mg daily, and ophthalmopathy patients received high-dose intravenous methylprednisolone. The paper reports TCR Vbeta CDR3 sequencing of approximately 140 peripheral blood samples: around 45 ophthalmopathy, some 80 hyperthyroidism and around 17 progressor patients. The full study reports these points: Sample size was not statistically predetermined, and blinding of investigators to group allocation was not performed. In validation, progression to ophthalmopathy was predicted by the model with nearly 71% sensitivity and roughly 72% specificity, a median of about 6.8 months before onset. In cross-validation, a model built on a 13 V-J signature told ophthalmopathy apart from stable hyperthyroidism with under 90% sensitivity and roughly 81% specificity, and in testing the same model reached 80%/75%. Most expanded thyroid clonotypes (frequency above 0.001) were also detected in blood, suggesting blood repertoires may reflect thyroid immune responses.

The TCR beta CDR3 regions were amplified from the RNA transcripts. A first-round RT-PCR of the TCR CDR3 used the HTBI primer set with the Qiagen OneStep RT-PCR kit. Libraries were constructed in a second round of multiplex PCR, after which size selection and purification were performed. Paired-end sequencing of the libraries was performed with 100 bp reads on an Illumina HiSeq2000. In the original analysis: SOAPnuke was used to process the raw data, with reads discarded if the reads contained adapters or uncalled bases, had a mean Phred below 15, or lacked an exact constant-primer or identifier match. COPE v1.2.5 was used to merge high-quality paired reads, and clonotypes were defined as unique nucleotide sequences. MiTCR v1.1 was used to align clonotypes to the IMGT TRBV, TRBD and TRBJ reference segments. The analysis included only V-J combinations with a frequency above 0.0001, which together covered about 99% of the repertoires. The TCS score was defined as the ratio of F50 (clonal expansion) to E x V (chaos), calculated using BLOSUM62-based TCRdist between CDR3 peptides within each V-J. Welch's t-statistics and random forest reduced fewer than 550 V-J features to 10 to 15, which were used in a naive Bayes classifier (R e1071). Clones were called with MiXCR by TCRdb after fastp trimmed the public reads at Q25, and only in-frame beta chains were retained. Each entry merges the rows of one CDR3 protein and shows their most common DNA and genes. The V and J calls were not made by the authors but by TCRdb's processing. This sample lists approximately 530,000 distinct CDR3 sequences; about a sixth were detected once. The ten biggest clones cover more than 15% of the sample.

A word on this clonotype: Its recognized antigen is unknown. Qualities for individual bases were not recorded, and no much larger clone is one base off.

Stable Graves' hyperthyroidism was defined as no progression to ophthalmopathy during 18 months of follow-up. The hyperthyroidism patients were between 18 and 65 years old and newly diagnosed, with a disease duration of less than 2 months. Exclusion was applied to patients with uncontrolled infections, other autoimmune diseases, pregnancy or lactation. Diagnoses were based on clinical symptoms, serum thyroxine and TRAb, thyroid ultrasound and orbital computed tomography. PBMCs were isolated from 8 to 10 ml of fresh peripheral blood by Ficoll-Paque density gradient centrifugation. Total RNA was extracted with Trizol reagent, and quality was checked on an Agilent 2100 Bioanalyzer. From the cysteine through the phenylalanine, the CDR3 covers 15 amino acids. Kept here is only the CDR3 DNA, which spans 45 bases and is read in frame from base 1. Per the germline V gene (reference sequence), DFQATT is the CDR1 and SNEGSKA is the CDR2. The junction shows trimming of 3 bases on V and 7 bases on J, plus 16 bases between the germline ends.

The chain links TRBV20-1 with TRBJ1-6, and the D gene may be TRBD1, 5 bases matching. The material sequenced was blood. The TCR comes from a young woman with Graves' hyperthyroidism. The CDR3 region reads CSARDPGDSNSPLHF. The DNA reads as follows: TGCAGTGCTAGGGACCCCGGGGACTCAAATTCACCCCTCCACTTT.